This TCR beta chain came from a study of T cell responses to AZD1222 COVID-19 vaccine. The germline V and J ends were trimmed by 2 bases and 6 bases, with 13 bases remaining between them. Germline CDR1 is SGHTA and CDR2 is FQGNSA. There are 14 residues in the CDR3. Produced via immunoSEQ multiplex PCR; TCRdb's table is partial and in-frame only. The table has about 130,000 clones, over 85% seen once. On this clone itself: No antigen is known for it.

Broader study findings: Spike-specific TCR breadth and depth were elevated following two AZD1222 doses. Vaccine-associated CD4 TCRs spanned spike, dominant at 160-218 and 743-854. Baseline seropositives among AZD1222 recipients totaled only 6 or 7.

The material was peripheral blood, obtained on day 0 of AZD1222 vaccination. The source is an adult in good health. The rearrangement uses TRBV7-2 and TRBJ1-2, with D maybe TRBD1 (5 bases). The CDR3 DNA follows: TGTGCCAGCAGCTTAAGCAGCAGGGAGGATGGCTACACCTTC. It translates to CASSLSSREDGYTF.